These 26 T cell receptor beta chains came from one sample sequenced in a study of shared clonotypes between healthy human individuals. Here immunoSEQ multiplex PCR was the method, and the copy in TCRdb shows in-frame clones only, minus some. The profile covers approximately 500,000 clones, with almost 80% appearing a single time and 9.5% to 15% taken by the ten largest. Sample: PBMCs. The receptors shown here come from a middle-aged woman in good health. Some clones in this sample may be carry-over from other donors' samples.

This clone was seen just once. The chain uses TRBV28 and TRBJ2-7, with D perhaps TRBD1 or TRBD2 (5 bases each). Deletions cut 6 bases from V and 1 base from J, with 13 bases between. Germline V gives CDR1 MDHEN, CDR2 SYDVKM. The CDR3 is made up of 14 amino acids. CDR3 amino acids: CASRPPGPSYEQYF. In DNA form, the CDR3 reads TGTGCCAGCAGACCACCGGGACCATCCTACGAGCAGTACTTC.

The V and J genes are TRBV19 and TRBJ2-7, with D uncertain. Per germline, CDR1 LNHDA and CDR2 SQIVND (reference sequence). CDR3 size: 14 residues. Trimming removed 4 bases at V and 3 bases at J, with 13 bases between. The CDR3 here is CASSTPRNHYEQYF. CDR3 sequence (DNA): TGTGCCAGTAGTACGCCTAGGAACCACTACGAGCAGTACTTC.

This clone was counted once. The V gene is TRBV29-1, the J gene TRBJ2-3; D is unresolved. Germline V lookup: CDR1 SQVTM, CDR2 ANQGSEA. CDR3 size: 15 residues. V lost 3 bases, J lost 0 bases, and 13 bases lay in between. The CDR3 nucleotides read TGCAGCGTTGAGGACCTAGGCGTTAGCACAGATACGCAGTATTTT. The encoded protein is CSVEDLGVSTDTQYF.

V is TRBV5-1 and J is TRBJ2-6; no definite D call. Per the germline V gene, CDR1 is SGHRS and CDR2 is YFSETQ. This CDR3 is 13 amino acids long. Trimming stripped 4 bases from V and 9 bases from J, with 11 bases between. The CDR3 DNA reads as TGCGCCAGCAGCGCCGACGTGGGCAACGTCCTGACTTTC. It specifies CASSADVGNVLTF.

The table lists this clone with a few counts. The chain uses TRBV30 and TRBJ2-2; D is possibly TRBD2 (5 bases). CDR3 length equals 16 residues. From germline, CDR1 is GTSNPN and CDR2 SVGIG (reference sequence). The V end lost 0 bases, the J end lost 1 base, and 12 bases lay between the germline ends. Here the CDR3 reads CAWSVLRAVNTGELFF. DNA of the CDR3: TGTGCCTGGAGTGTACTGCGGGCGGTGAACACCGGGGAGCTGTTTTTT.

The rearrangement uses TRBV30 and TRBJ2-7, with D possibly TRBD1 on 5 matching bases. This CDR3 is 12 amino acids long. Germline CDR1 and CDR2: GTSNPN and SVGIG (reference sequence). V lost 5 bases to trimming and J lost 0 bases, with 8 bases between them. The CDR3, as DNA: TGTGCCTGGGGGGCCAACTCCTACGAGCAGTACTTC. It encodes CAWGANSYEQYF.

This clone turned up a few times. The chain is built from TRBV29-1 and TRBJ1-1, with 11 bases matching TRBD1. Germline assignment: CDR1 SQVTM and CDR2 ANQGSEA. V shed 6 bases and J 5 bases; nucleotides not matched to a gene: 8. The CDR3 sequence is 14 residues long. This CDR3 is CSVIGQGARTEAFF. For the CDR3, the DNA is TGCAGCGTCATCGGACAGGGGGCGAGGACTGAAGCTTTCTTT.

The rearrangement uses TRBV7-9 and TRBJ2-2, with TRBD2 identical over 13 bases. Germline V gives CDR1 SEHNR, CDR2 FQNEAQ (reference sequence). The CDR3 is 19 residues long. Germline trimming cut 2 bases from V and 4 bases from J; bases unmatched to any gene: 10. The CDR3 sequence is CASSLRGTSGAAGTGELFF. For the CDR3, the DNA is TGTGCCAGCAGCTTAAGAGGGACTAGCGGGGCTGCGGGCACCGGGGAGCTGTTTTTT. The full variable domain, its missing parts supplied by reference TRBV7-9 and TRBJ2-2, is DTGVSQNPRHKITKRGQNVTFRCDPISEHNRLYWYRQTLGQGPEFLTYFQNEAQLEKSRLLSDRFSAERPKGSFSTLEIQRTEQGDSAMYLCASSLRGTSGAAGTGELFFGEGSRLTVL.

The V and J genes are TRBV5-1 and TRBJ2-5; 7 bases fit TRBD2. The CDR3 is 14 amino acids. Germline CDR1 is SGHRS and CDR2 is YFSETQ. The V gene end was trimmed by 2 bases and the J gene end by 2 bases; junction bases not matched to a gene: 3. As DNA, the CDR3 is TGCGCCAGCAGCTTCTCGGGACTACAAGAGACCCAGTACTTC. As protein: CASSFSGLQETQYF.

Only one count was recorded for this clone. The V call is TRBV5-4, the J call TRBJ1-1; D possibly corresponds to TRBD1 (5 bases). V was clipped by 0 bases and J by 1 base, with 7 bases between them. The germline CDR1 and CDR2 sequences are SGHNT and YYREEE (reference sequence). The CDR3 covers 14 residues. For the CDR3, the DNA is TGTGCCAGCAGCTTGGATCAGGGGAACACTGAAGCTTTCTTT. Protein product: CASSLDQGNTEAFF. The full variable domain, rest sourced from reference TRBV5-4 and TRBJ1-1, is ETGVTQSPTHLIKTRGQQVTLRCSSQSGHNTVSWYQQALGQGPQFIFQYYREEENGRGNFPPRFSGLQFPNYSSELNVNALELDDSALYLCASSLDQGNTEAFFGQGTRLTVV.

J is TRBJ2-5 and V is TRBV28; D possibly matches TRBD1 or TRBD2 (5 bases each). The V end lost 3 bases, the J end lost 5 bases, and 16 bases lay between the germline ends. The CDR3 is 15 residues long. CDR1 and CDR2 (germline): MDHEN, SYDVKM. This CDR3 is CASSFVLGEWETQYF. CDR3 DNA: TGTGCCAGCAGTTTCGTTTTGGGGGAGTGGGAGACCCAGTACTTC.

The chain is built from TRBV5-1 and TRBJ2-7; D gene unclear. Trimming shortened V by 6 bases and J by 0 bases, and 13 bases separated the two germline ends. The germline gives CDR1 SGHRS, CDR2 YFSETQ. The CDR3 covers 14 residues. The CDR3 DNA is TGCGCCAGCACTAAAGACGGAAACTCCTACGAGCAGTACTTC. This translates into CASTKDGNSYEQYF.

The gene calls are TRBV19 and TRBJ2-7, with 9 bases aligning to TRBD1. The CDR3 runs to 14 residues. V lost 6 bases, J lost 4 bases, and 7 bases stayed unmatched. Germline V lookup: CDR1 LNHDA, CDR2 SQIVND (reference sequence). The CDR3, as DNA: TGTGCCAGTAGCACTGGGACAGGGCCGTACGAGCAGTACTTC. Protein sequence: CASSTGTGPYEQYF. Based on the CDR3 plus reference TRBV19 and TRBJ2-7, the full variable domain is DGGITQSPKYLFRKEGQNVTLSCEQNLNHDAMYWYRQDPGQGLRLIYYSQIVNDFQKGDIAEGYSVSREKKESFPLTVTSAQKNPTAFYLCASSTGTGPYEQYFGPGTRLTVT.

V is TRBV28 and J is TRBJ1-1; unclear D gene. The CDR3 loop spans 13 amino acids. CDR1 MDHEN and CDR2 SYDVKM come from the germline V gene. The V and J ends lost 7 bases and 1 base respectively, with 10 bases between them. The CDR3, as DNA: TGTGCCAGCATCAACCGACCGAACACTGAAGCTTTCTTT. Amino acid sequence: CASINRPNTEAFF.

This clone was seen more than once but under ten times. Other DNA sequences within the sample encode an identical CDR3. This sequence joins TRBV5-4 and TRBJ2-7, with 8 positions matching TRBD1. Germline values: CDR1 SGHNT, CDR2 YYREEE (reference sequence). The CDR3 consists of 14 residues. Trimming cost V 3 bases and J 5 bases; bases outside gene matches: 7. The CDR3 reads CASSSGQGVDEQYF. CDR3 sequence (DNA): TGTGCCAGCAGCTCCGGACAGGGAGTGGACGAGCAGTACTTC.

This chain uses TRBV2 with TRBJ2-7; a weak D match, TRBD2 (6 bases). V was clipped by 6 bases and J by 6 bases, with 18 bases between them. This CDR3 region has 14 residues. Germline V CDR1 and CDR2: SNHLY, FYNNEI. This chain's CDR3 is CASRPGLEFPEQYF. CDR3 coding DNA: TGTGCCAGCAGACCGGGACTGGAGTTTCCCGAGCAGTACTTC.

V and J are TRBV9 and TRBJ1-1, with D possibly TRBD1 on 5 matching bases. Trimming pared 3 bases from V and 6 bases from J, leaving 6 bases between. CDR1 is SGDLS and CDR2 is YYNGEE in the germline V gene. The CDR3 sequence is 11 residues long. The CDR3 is CASSARAEAFF. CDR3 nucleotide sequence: TGTGCCAGCAGCGCCAGGGCTGAAGCTTTCTTT.

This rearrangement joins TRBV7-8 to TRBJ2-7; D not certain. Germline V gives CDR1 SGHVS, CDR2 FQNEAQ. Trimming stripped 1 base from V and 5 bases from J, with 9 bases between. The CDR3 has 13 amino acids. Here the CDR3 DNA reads TGTGCCAGCAGCTTAGGCGGAGTCGACGAGCAGTACTTC. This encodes CASSLGGVDEQYF. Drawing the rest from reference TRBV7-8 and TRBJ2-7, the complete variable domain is GAGVSQSPRYKVAKRGQDVALRCDPISGHVSLFWYQQALGQGPEFLTYFQNEAQLDKSGLPSDRFFAERPEGSVSTLKIQRTQQEDSAVYLCASSLGGVDEQYFGPGTRLTVT.

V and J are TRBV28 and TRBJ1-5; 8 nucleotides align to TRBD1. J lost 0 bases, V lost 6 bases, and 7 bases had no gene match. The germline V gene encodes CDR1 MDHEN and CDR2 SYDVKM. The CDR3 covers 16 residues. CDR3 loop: CASRTGARYSNQPQHF. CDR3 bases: TGTGCCAGCAGGACAGGGGCCCGCTATAGCAATCAGCCCCAGCATTTT.

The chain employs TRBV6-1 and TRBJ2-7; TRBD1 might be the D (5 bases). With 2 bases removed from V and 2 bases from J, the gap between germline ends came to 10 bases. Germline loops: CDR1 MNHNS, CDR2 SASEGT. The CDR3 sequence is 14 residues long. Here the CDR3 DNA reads TGTGCCAGCAGTGAATACGGACAAACCTACGAGCAGTACTTC. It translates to CASSEYGQTYEQYF.

The CDR3: CSARDPVGLFF. In DNA form, the CDR3 reads TGCAGCGCCCGGGACCCGGTGGGACTGTTTTTT. This rearrangement joins TRBV29-1 to TRBJ1-4; weak D call: TRBD1 (5 bases). Germline CDR1 SQVTM, CDR2 ANQGSEA. The V gene lost 7 bases and the J gene lost 13 bases, with 16 bases spanning the gap. The CDR3 is made up of 11 amino acids.

Here the CDR3 reads CASSQDFSSYEQYF. Written as DNA, the CDR3 is TGCGCCAGCAGCCAAGACTTTAGCTCCTACGAGCAGTACTTC. This rearrangement joins TRBV4-3 to TRBJ2-7, with D unclear. V lost 0 bases, J lost 0 bases, and 6 bases lay in between. The CDR3 extends over 14 amino acids. CDR1 LGHNA and CDR2 YSLEER come from the germline V gene.

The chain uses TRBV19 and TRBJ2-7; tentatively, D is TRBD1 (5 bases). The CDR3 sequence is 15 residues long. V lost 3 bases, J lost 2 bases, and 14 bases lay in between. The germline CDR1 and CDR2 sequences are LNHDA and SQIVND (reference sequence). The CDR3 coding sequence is TGTGCCAGTAGTATTGCGGTACAGGCCACCTACGAGCAGTACTTC. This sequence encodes CASSIAVQATYEQYF.

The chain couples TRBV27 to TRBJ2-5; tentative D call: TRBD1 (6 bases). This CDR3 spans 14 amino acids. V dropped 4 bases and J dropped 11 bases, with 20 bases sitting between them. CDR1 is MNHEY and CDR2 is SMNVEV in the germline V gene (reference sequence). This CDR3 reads CASSYRDGSEEQYF. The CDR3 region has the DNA TGTGCCAGCAGTTACAGGGACGGCTCGGAAGAGCAGTACTTC.

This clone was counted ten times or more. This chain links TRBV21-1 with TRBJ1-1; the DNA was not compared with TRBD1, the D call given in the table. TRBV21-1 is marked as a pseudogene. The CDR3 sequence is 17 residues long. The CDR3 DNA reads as TGTGCCAGCATCTTCGACAGGGGGCAGGTTATGAACACTGAAGCTTTCTTT. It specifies CASIFDRGQVMNTEAFF.

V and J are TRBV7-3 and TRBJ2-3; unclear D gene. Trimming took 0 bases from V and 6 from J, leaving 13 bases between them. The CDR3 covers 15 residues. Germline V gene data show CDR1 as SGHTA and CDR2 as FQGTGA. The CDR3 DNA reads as TGTGCCAGCAGCTTAACGGTGTTACCTGGGGATACGCAGTATTTT. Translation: CASSLTVLPGDTQYF.